The following is a T cell receptor beta chain sequence with its context. The target antigen is unknown. Sequencing used immunoSEQ multiplex PCR; TCRdb keeps in-frame clones, though not all of them. This sample carries some 150,000 clones, 65% to 90% of them seen once, and the ten largest clones take under 8%. The CDR3 loop spans 13 amino acids. In germline, CDR1 is MNHEY, CDR2 SVGAGI. V shed 4 bases and J shed 8 bases, with 14 bases lying between them. This record belongs to a study of T cell responses to AZD1222 COVID-19 vaccine. General study results and limits: In a largely white British group with more females than males, clonal diversity was possibly underestimated. Repertoires in all cases were sampled only once the peak T cell response had passed.

The rearrangement uses TRBV6-5 and TRBJ1-2, with a tentative D call TRBD1 (6 bases). The sequence came from an adult who received the MenACWY meningococcal vaccine as a control. Specimen: peripheral blood, collected 28 days after the second dose of the MenACWY control vaccine. The CDR3 loop reads CASSSAGVGGYTF. CDR3 DNA sequence: TGTGCCAGCAGTTCCGCAGGGGTTGGCGGCTACACCTTC.